The 6 T cell receptor beta chains below all came from one sample that was sequenced in a study of T cell repertoires in cytomegalovirus infection. TCRdb reanalysed the reads using MiXCR and keeps one entry per CDR3 protein. The table lists approximately 180,000 distinct CDR3 sequences, about a sixth of them singletons. Sequencing input: CD8+ T cells from PBMCs. The receptors were sampled from a human donor in good health (CMV status not recorded). Some clones in this sample may be carry-over from other donors' samples.

This clonotype was seen only a few times. This rearrangement joins TRBV6-6 to TRBJ2-7; TRBD1 is a possible D gene (6 bases). The CDR3 covers 13 residues. Germline CDR1 reads MNHNY; CDR2 reads SVGAGI (reference sequence). V lost 6 bases and J lost 3, with 12 bases in between. CDR3 loop: CASSLSDSYEQYF. The CDR3 bases are TGTGCCAGCAGCCTTTCGGACAGCTACGAGCAGTACTTC.

J is TRBJ2-7 and V is TRBV13; TRBD1 or TRBD2 may be the D gene (5 bases each). Trimming removed 2 bases from V and 7 bases from J, with 15 bases in between. This CDR3 is built from 14 residues. Germline CDR1 PRHDT, CDR2 FYEKMQ (reference sequence). CDR3 DNA: TGTGCCAGCAGCTTATCCGAGGGGCGCGGGGAGCAGTACTTC. Amino acid sequence: CASSLSEGRGEQYF. Combining the CDR3 with reference TRBV13 and TRBJ2-7 gives the whole variable domain AAGVIQSPRHLIKEKRETATLKCYPIPRHDTVYWYQQGPGQDPQFLISFYEKMQSDKGSIPDRFSAQQFSDYHSELNMSSLELGDSALYFCASSLSEGRGEQYFGPGTRLTVT.

This clonotype was counted only a few times. This CDR3 is CASSPESLMNTEAFF. CDR3 DNA: TGTGCCAGCAGTCCGGAGTCTCTCATGAACACTGAAGCTTTCTTT. The gene calls are TRBV27 and TRBJ1-1; no clear D. With 5 bases removed from V and 0 bases from J, the gap between germline ends came to 13 bases. Per the germline V gene, CDR1 is MNHEY and CDR2 is SMNVEV (reference sequence). The CDR3 runs 15 residues.

The chain combines TRBV19 with TRBJ2-7; maybe TRBD2 (5 bases). The CDR3 has 14 residues. Germline V gives CDR1 LNHDA, CDR2 SQIVND (reference sequence). V was pared by 3 bases and J by 4 bases, with 13 bases between. The CDR3 DNA follows: TGTGCCAGTAGTATTAAGCTGGGAGCGTACGAGCAGTACTTC. This gives the protein CASSIKLGAYEQYF.

This clonotype was seen only a few times. The chain recombines TRBV7-9 with TRBJ2-7; D possibly corresponds to TRBD2 (6 bases). The CDR3 has 15 amino acids. The V gene's germline CDR1 is SEHNR and CDR2 FQNEAQ (reference sequence). V was clipped by 4 bases and J by 0 bases, with 13 bases between them. This CDR3 reads CASSSGLLSSYEQYF. The CDR3, as DNA: TGTGCCAGCAGCTCGGGACTCCTGAGCTCCTACGAGCAGTACTTC.

V usage is TRBV6-1 and J usage is TRBJ1-1, with TRBD1 as a possible D gene (6 bases). CDR1 is MNHNS and CDR2 is SASEGT in the germline V gene. Trimming took 6 bases from V and 1 from J, leaving 15 bases between them. CDR3 size: 15 residues. CDR3 sequence reads: CASSGGPRGNTEAFF. CDR3 DNA sequence: TGTGCCAGCAGCGGGGGCCCTCGAGGGAACACTGAAGCTTTCTTT.